This TCR beta chain comes out of a study of blood T cells in healthy people across ages. The study's findings and limits: Diversity of TCR beta correlated strongly with naive T cell percentage.

The CDR3 has 16 amino acids. The V segment lost 4 bases and the J segment 4 bases; nucleotides outside the gene matches: 11. Germline CDR1 reads SGHVS; CDR2 reads FQNEAQ. About this clonotype: Its specificity is not known.

Primed by a sample-barcoded 5' primer and a J-beta primer mix, a second PCR proceeded for about 7 to 11 cycles. One entry per CDR3 protein, called by TCRdb with MiXCR from the 5' RACE reads. This table holds some 890,000 distinct CDR3 sequences, almost 30% found once. A further study also used this sample, focusing on T cells of mothers and their children.

The chain has TRBV7-8 and TRBJ2-7; TRBD1 matches 9 bases. Sequenced material: blood. This clonotype was obtained from a woman between 40 and 55 years old in good health. The CDR3 DNA reads as TGTGCCAGCAGCTCGCAGTCAGGGACAGGGTCATACGAGCAGTACTTC. Its translation is CASSSQSGTGSYEQYF.